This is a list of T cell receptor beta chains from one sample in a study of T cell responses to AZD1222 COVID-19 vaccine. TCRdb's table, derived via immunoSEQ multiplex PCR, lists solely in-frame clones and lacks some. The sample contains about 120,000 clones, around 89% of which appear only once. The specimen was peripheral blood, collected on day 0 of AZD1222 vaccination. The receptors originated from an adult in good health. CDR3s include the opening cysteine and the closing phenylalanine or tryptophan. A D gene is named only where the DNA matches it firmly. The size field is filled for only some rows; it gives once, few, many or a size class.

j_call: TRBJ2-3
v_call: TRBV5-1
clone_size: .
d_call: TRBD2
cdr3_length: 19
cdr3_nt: TGCGCCAGCAGCTTGCAACCGCCTAGCGGGGGGCAAGTTACAGATACGCAGTATTTT
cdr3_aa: CASSLQPPSGGQVTDTQYF

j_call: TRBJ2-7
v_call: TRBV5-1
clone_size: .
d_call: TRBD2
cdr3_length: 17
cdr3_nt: TGCGCCAGCAGCCCGGGACTAGCGGGGGGGTCCTCCTACGAGCAGTACTTC
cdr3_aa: CASSPGLAGGSSYEQYF

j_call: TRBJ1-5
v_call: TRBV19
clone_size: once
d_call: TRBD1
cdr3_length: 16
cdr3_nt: TGTGCCAGTAGAAGATCTACAGGGGGGAATGTTAGTCCCCAGCATTTT
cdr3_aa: CASRRSTGGNVSPQHF

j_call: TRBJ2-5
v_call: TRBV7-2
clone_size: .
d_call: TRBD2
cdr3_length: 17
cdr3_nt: TGTGCCAGCAGTCCCTTCAGGGCGGGGGGGCTTGAAGAGACCCAGTACTTC
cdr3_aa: CASSPFRAGGLEETQYF

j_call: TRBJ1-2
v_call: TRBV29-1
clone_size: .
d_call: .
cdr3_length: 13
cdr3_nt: TGCAGCGTTGGCGGGGAAGCTAACTATGGCTACACCTTC
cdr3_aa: CSVGGEANYGYTF

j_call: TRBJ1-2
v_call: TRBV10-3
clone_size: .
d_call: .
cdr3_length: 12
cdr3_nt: TGTGCCATCAGTGACGGGGATCGGGGCTACACCTTC
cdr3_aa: CAISDGDRGYTF

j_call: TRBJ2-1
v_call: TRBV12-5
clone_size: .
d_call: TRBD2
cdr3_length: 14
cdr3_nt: TGTGCTAGTGGTTCGGGACTAGTCTACAATGAGCAGTTCTTC
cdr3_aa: CASGSGLVYNEQFF

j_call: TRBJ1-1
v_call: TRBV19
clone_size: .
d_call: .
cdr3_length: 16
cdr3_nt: TGTGCCAGTAGGACACTAAAGGGACAACGGAACACTGAAGCTTTCTTT
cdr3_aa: CASRTLKGQRNTEAFF

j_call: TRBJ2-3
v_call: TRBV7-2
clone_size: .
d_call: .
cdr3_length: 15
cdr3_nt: TGTGCCAGCAGCTTAATAATCGATAGCACAGATACGCAGTATTTT
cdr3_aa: CASSLIIDSTDTQYF

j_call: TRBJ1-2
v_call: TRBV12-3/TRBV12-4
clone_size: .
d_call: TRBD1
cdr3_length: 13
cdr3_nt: TGTGCCAGCAGTCCAGGGACAGTGTATGGCTACACCTTC
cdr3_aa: CASSPGTVYGYTF

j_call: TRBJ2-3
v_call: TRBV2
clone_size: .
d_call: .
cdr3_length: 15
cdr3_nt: TGTGCCAGCAGTGACCCAGCACCCTCTCCAGATACGCAGTATTTT
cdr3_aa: CASSDPAPSPDTQYF

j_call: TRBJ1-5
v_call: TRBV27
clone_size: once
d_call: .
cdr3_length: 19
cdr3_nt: TGTGCCAGCAGTTCCCGAATGGGCCCTTTCGCTGAGAACAATCAGCCCCAGCATTTT
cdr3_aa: CASSSRMGPFAENNQPQHF